This TCR beta chain was sequenced during a study of identical twins. From the 5' RACE reads, TCRdb called clonotypes with MiXCR, one entry per CDR3 protein. This sample yields 750,000 to 950,000 distinct CDR3 sequences, of which 9% to 15% are seen a single time; roughly 1.6% belongs to the top ten. The CDR3 consists of 15 residues. Germline loops: CDR1 LGHNT, CDR2 FRNRAP. V lost 3 bases and J lost 1, with 10 bases in between. The same data also went into a second study, on yellow fever vaccine responses in identical twins. Turning to that study: On the reported evidence, twins' vaccine T cell responses seemed partly convergent and partly personalized.

V and J are TRBV12-5 and TRBJ2-1, with TRBD2 as a possible D gene (6 bases). The sequence came from a woman younger than 35 in good health. Sequencing input: PBMCs. The CDR3 region has the DNA TGTGCTAGTGGTTTAGGGACTTTGTCCTACAATGAGCAGTTCTTC. Residues: CASGLGTLSYNEQFF. Filled out from reference TRBV12-5 and TRBJ2-1, the complete variable domain reads DARVTQTPRHKVTEMGQEVTMRCQPILGHNTVFWYRQTMMQGLELLAYFRNRAPLDDSGMPKDRFSAEMPDATLATLKIQPSEPRDSAVYFCASGLGTLSYNEQFFGPGTRLTVL.